Each of the 17 T cell receptor beta chains below was sequenced from the same sample in a study of T cell responses to AZD1222 COVID-19 vaccine (dated by TCRdb to the early 2020s). This sample's time point label indicates: baseline before first vaccination. The library was generated by the immunoSEQ multiplex PCR assay. Drawn from immuneACCESS, this table holds only the in-frame rearrangements with V and J called that TCRdb kept. Clones are partly lost; checked studies trace under half to an unresolved V gene and leave the rest unexplained. This sample lists 90,000 to 110,000 clones; 75% to 90% were detected once. The ten largest account for over 4% of the sample. Sample: peripheral blood, taken on day 0 of AZD1222 vaccination. These receptors were collected from an adult in good health.

The chain has TRBV4-2 and TRBJ2-7, with 16 bases fitting TRBD2. Germline V gene data show CDR1 as LGHNA and CDR2 as YNFKEQ. The trim removed 1 base at V and 3 bases at J, leaving 6 bases unmatched. The CDR3 runs 18 residues. CDR3 coding DNA: TGTGCCAGCAGCCAAGCCGGGACTAGCGGGGGGGCCTACTACGAGCAGTACTTC. It specifies CASSQAGTSGGAYYEQYF.

In its sample, this clone was seen once. The chain has TRBV28 and TRBJ2-3, with D possibly being TRBD1 or TRBD2 (6 bases each). This CDR3 has 14 residues. Per germline, CDR1 MDHEN and CDR2 SYDVKM. The V gene lost 6 bases and the J gene lost 2 bases, with 12 bases spanning the gap. CDR3 loop: CASRPGGPTDTQYF. DNA of the CDR3: TGTGCCAGCAGACCCGGGGGCCCCACAGATACGCAGTATTTT.

The genes are TRBV19 and TRBJ2-1; tentative D call: TRBD2 (5 bases). Trimming cost V 5 bases and J 10 bases, with 18 bases left between them. Germline CDR1 LNHDA, CDR2 SQIVND (reference sequence). CDR3 length equals 14 residues. CDR3 in amino acids: CASSANTGSPEQFF. CDR3 nucleotides: TGTGCCAGTAGTGCGAACACGGGAAGCCCGGAGCAGTTCTTC.

This clone was recorded only once. The gene calls are TRBV28 and TRBJ1-4; D possibly corresponds to TRBD1 (5 bases). The germline V and J ends were trimmed by 4 bases and 8 bases, with 11 bases remaining between them. CDR3 size: 13 residues. Per germline, CDR1 MDHEN and CDR2 SYDVKM. In DNA, the CDR3 is TGTGCCAGCAGTTACCTAGGGACCGAAAAACTGTTTTTT. Translation: CASSYLGTEKLFF.

The chain combines TRBV6-6 with TRBJ1-5; TRBD1 might be the D (6 bases). CDR3 size: 14 residues. V was trimmed by 2 bases and J by 5 bases, leaving 10 bases between them. The germline CDR1 and CDR2 sequences are MNHNY and SVGAGI (reference sequence). The CDR3 sequence: CASSYAQGDQPQHF. In DNA form, the CDR3 reads TGTGCCAGCAGTTACGCACAGGGAGATCAGCCCCAGCATTTT.

This chain joins TRBV3-1 (or the pseudogene TRBV3-2) and TRBJ2-3, with a weak D call TRBD1 (5 bases). With 3 bases removed from V and 3 bases from J, the gap between germline ends came to 10 bases. The CDR3 length is 14 residues. Per the germline V gene, CDR1 is LGHDT and CDR2 is YNNKEL (reference sequence). Written as DNA, the CDR3 is TGTGCCAGCAGCCATCGCCAGGGTACAGATACGCAGTATTTT. Protein: CASSHRQGTDTQYF.

This chain connects TRBV25-1 to TRBJ1-6, with TRBD1 identical over 7 bases. With 2 bases clipped from V and 6 bases from J, the junction kept 4 bases outside the gene matches. The CDR3 spans 15 residues. The germline V gene has CDR1 MGHDK and CDR2 SYGVNS. This chain's CDR3 is CASSEQGTVNSPLHF. CDR3 in DNA: TGTGCCAGCAGTGAACAGGGGACAGTTAATTCACCCCTCCACTTT.

This chain connects TRBV2 to TRBJ2-1; tentatively, D is TRBD1 or TRBD2 (6 bases each). V was pared by 9 bases and J by 6 bases, with 21 bases between. Germline CDR1 SNHLY, CDR2 FYNNEI. The CDR3 totals 15 residues. In DNA form, the CDR3 reads TGTGCCAGTCACAGGGAACGCCAAGCGGGCAATGAGCAGTTCTTC. This translates into CASHRERQAGNEQFF.

The chain joins TRBV7-8 to TRBJ2-7; unclear D gene. This CDR3 is 14 amino acids long. The V end lost 5 bases, the J end lost 1 base, and 12 bases lay between the germline ends. Germline V CDR1 and CDR2: SGHVS, FQNEAQ. CDR3 sequence reads: CASSPGRFSYEQYF. The CDR3 region has the DNA TGTGCCAGCAGCCCCGGAAGGTTTTCCTACGAGCAGTACTTC.

This sequence joins TRBV4-2 and TRBJ1-3; D is unresolved. Germline values: CDR1 LGHNA, CDR2 YNFKEQ. Deletions cut 2 bases from V and 2 bases from J, with 10 bases between. This CDR3 has 15 residues. In nucleotides, the CDR3 is TGTGCCAGCAGCCAACCTAGGACGGCTGGAAACACCATATATTTT. Its protein product is CASSQPRTAGNTIYF.

The V gene is TRBV5-4, the J gene TRBJ2-7, with 7 bases fitting TRBD2. CDR3 length equals 13 residues. V shed 2 bases and J 4 bases; nucleotides not matched to a gene: 3. The germline V gene encodes CDR1 SGHNT and CDR2 YYREEE (reference sequence). The CDR3 region is CASSFRGEYEQYF. The CDR3 DNA reads as TGTGCCAGCAGCTTTCGGGGGGAGTACGAGCAGTACTTC.

The chain employs TRBV5-6 and TRBJ1-2; TRBD1 agrees at 7 bases. J gave up 4 bases and V 7 bases, and 7 bases lay outside the gene matches. The length of the CDR3 is 13 residues. Looked up from germline, CDR1 is SGHDT and CDR2 is YYEEEE. CDR3 protein: CASRTTGVYGYTF. The CDR3 region has the DNA TGTGCCAGCCGAACTACAGGGGTCTATGGCTACACCTTC.

This clone was observed a few times. For the CDR3, the DNA is TGCGCCAGCAGCCGAAGGCGGGCACCCTACGAGCAGTACTTC. Protein: CASSRRRAPYEQYF. The chain carries TRBV10-1 and TRBJ2-7; a possible D gene is TRBD2 (5 bases). CDR1 WNHNN and CDR2 SYGVQD come from the germline V gene (reference sequence). The length of the CDR3 is 14 residues. Trimming left V 6 bases short and J 2 bases short, with 14 bases between.

V and J are TRBV7-8 and TRBJ1-6; tentative D call: TRBD1 (5 bases). V dropped 0 bases and J dropped 9 bases, with 12 bases sitting between them. The CDR3 contains 15 residues. Germline values: CDR1 SGHVS, CDR2 FQNEAQ. The CDR3 reads CASSLAGGGSSPLHF. DNA of the CDR3: TGTGCCAGCAGCTTAGCGGGCGGGGGTAGTTCACCCCTCCACTTT.

The chain recombines TRBV25-1 with TRBJ1-1; no clear D gene. The V and J ends lost 5 bases and 4 bases respectively, with 17 bases between them. Germline V lookup: CDR1 MGHDK, CDR2 SYGVNS. The CDR3 sequence is 15 residues long. In DNA, the CDR3 is TGTGCCAGCAGTCGCAGCCTTACTGGAATCACTGAAGCTTTCTTT. Translation: CASSRSLTGITEAFF.

V and J are TRBV2 and TRBJ2-5; the D gene is possibly TRBD2 (5 bases). Germline CDR1 is SNHLY and CDR2 is FYNNEI. The CDR3 spans 14 residues. V was trimmed by 3 bases and J by 2 bases, leaving 10 bases between them. CDR3 in DNA: TGTGCCAGCAGTGAGCGGGCAGGACAAGAGACCCAGTACTTC. Encoded protein: CASSERAGQETQYF.

The V call is TRBV5-1, the J call TRBJ1-4; 7 bases align to TRBD1. The length of the CDR3 is 15 residues. Germline V gene data show CDR1 as SGHRS and CDR2 as YFSETQ. Trimming at V came to 2 bases and at J to 8 bases, leaving 9 bases not matched to a gene. This CDR3 reads CASSFSRGSQEKLFF. The CDR3 DNA reads as TGCGCCAGCAGCTTCTCCAGGGGGTCTCAAGAAAAACTGTTTTTT.